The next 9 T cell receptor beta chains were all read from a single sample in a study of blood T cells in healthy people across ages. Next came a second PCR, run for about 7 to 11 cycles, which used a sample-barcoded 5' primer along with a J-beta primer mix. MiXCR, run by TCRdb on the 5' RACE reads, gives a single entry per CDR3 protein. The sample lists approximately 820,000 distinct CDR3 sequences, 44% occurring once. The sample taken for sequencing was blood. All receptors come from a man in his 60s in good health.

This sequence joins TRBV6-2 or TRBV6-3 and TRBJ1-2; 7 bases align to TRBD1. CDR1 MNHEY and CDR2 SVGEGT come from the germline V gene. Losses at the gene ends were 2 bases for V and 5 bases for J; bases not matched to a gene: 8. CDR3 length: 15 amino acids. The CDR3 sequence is CASSYPGTAKYGYTF. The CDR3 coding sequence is TGTGCCAGCAGTTACCCTGGGACAGCCAAATATGGCTACACCTTC.

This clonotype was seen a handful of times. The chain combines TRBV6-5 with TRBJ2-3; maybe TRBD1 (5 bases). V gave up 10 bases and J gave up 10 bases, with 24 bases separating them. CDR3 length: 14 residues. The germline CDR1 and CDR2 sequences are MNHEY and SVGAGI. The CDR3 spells CATSSTGTHIPQYF. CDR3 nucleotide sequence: TGTGCCACCAGCTCCACAGGCACCCATATTCCGCAGTATTTT.

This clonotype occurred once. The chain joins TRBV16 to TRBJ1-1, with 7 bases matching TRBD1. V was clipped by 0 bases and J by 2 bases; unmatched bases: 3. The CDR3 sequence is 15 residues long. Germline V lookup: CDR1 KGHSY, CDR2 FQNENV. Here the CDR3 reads CASSQSRTGNTEAFF. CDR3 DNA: TGTGCCAGCAGCCAATCTCGGACAGGAAACACTGAAGCTTTCTTT.

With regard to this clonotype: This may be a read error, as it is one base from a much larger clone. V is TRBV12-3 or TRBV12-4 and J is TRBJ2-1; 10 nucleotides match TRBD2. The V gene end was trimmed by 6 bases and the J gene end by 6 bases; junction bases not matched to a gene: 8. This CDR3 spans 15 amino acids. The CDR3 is CASRFSGGAFNEQFF. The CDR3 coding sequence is TGTGCCAGCAGATTCAGCGGGGGGGCCTTCAATGAGCAGTTCTTC.

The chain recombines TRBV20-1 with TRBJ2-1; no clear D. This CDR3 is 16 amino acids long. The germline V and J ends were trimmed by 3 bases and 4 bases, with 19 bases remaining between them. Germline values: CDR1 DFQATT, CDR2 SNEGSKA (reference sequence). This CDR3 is CSASTVVLQAYNEQFF. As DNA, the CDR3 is TGCAGTGCTAGTACCGTCGTACTCCAAGCGTACAATGAGCAGTTCTTC.

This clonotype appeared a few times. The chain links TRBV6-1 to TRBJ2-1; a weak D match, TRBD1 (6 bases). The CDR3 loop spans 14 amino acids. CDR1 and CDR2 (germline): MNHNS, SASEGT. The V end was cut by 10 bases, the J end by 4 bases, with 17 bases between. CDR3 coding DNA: TGTGCCACTCTCGCCCGGGACACTTACAATGAGCAGTTCTTC. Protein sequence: CATLARDTYNEQFF.

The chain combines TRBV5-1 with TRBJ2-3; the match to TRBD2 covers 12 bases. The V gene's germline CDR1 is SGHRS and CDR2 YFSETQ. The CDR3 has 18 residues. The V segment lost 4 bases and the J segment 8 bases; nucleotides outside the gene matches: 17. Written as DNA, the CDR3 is TGCGCCAGCAGCCCGAACACTATTCTAGCGGGGGGGATCAGTACGCAGTATTTT. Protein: CASSPNTILAGGISTQYF.

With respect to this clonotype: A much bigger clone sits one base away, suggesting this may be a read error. The CDR3 nucleotides read TGTGCCGGCAGCTCACGACAGGCTAGTCAATCACCCCTCCACTTT. Its protein product is CAGSSRQASQSPLHF. The chain has TRBV11-3 and TRBJ1-6; perhaps TRBD1 as D (6 bases). Germline values: CDR1 SGHNT, CDR2 YENEEA. The CDR3 is 15 residues long.

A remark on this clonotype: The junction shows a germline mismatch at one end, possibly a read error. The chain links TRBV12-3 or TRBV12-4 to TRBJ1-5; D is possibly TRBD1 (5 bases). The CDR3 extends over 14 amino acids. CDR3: CTSSRRALNQPQHF. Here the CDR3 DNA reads TGTACCAGCAGTCGCAGGGCCCTCAATCAGCCCCAGCATTTT.